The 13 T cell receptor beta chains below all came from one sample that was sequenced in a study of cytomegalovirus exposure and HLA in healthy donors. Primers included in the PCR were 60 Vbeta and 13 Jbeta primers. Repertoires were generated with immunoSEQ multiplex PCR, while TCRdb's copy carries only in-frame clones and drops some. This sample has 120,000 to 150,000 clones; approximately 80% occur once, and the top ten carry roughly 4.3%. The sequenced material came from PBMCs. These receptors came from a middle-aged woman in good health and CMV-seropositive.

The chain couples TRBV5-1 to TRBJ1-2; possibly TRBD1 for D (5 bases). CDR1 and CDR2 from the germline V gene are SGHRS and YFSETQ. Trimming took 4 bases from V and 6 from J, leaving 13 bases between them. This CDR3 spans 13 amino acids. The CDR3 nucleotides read TGCGCCAGCAGCCAAACAGGAGATAATGGCTACACCTTC. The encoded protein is CASSQTGDNGYTF.

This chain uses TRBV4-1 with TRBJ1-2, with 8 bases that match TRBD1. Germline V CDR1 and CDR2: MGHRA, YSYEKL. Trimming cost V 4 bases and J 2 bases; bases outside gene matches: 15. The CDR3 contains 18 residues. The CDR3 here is CASSLLPHGTGVNYGYTF. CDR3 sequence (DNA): TGCGCCAGCAGCCTTTTACCCCACGGGACAGGTGTAAACTATGGCTACACCTTC.

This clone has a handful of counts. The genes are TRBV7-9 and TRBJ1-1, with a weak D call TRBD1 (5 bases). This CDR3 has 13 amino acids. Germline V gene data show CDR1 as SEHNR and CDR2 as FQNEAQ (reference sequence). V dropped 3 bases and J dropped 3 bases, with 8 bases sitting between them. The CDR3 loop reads CASSFGGDTEAFF. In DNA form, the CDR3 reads TGTGCCAGCAGCTTCGGAGGGGACACTGAAGCTTTCTTT.

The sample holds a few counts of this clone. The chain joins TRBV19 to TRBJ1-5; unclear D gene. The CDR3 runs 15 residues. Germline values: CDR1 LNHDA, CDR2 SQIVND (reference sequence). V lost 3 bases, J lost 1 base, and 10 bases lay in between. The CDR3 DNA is TGTGCCAGTAGTATTGATTCGGGGAGCAATCAGCCCCAGCATTTT. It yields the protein CASSIDSGSNQPQHF.

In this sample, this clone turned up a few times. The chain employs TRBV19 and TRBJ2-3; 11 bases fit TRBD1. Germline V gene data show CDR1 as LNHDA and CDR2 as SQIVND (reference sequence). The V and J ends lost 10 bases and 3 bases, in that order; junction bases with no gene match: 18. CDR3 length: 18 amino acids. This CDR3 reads CATLGQGVRLAGTDTQYF. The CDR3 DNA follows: TGTGCCACCTTGGGACAGGGGGTTAGACTAGCTGGGACAGATACGCAGTATTTT.

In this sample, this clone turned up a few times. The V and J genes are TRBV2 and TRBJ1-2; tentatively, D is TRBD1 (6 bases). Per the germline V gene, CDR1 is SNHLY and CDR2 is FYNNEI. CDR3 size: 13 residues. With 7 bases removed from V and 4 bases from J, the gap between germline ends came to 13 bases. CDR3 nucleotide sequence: TGTGCCAGCACTATAGGGGGTTCCTATGGCTACACCTTC. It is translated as CASTIGGSYGYTF.

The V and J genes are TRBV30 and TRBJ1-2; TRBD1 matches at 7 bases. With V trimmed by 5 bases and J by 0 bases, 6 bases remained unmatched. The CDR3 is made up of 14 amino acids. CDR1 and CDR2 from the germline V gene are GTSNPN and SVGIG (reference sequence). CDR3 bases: TGTGCCTGGGACACAGGGGTAGCTAACTATGGCTACACCTTC. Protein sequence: CAWDTGVANYGYTF.

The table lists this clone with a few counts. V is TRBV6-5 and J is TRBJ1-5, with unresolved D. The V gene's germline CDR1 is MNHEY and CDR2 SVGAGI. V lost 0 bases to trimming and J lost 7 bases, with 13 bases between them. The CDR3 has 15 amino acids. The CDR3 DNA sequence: TGTGCCAGCAGTTACTCTTGGCCTGGCTCCCAGCCCCAGCATTTT. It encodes CASSYSWPGSQPQHF.

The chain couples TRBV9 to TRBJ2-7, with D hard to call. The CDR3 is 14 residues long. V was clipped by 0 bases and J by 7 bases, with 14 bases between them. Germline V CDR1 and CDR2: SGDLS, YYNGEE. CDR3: CASSVGTSVWEQYF. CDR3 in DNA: TGTGCCAGCAGCGTAGGTACATCCGTCTGGGAGCAGTACTTC. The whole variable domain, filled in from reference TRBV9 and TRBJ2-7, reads DSGVTQTPKHLITATGQRVTLRCSPRSGDLSVYWYQQSLDQGLQFLIQYYNGEERAKGNILERFSAQQFPDLHSELNLSSLELGDSALYFCASSVGTSVWEQYFGPGTRLTVT.

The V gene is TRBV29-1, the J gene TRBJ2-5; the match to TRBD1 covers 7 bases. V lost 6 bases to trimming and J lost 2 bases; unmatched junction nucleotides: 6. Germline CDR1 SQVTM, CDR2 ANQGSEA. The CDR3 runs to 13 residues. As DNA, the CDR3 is TGCAGCGTCCGGGACAGCTCACAAGAGACCCAGTACTTC. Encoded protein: CSVRDSSQETQYF.

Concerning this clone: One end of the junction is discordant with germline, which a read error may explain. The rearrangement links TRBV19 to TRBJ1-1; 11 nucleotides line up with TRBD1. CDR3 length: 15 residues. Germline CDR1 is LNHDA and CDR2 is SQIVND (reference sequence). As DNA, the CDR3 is TGTGCCAGTACCCCATGGGACAGGGGGAACCCTGAAGCTTTCTTT. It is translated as CASTPWDRGNPEAFF.

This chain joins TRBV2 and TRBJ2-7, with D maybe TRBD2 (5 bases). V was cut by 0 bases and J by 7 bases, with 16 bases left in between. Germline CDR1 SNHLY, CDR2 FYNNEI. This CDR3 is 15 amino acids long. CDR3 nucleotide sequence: TGTGCCAGCAGTGAAGCTGGCGGGCGACGGGGTGAGCAGTACTTC. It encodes CASSEAGGRRGEQYF.

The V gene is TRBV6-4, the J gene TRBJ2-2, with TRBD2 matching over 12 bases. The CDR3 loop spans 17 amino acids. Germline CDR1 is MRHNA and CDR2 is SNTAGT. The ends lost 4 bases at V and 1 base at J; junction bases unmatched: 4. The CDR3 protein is CASSALAGGLNTGELFF. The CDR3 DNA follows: TGTGCCAGCAGTGCACTAGCGGGGGGCCTGAACACCGGGGAGCTGTTTTTT.